Each of the 25 T cell receptor beta chains below was sequenced from the same sample in a study of radiotherapy plus CTLA-4 blockade in lung cancer. Data came from immunoSEQ multiplex PCR; TCRdb stores just in-frame clones and leaves some out. The sample holds fewer than 95,000 clones; 83% are singletons and the top ten take roughly 0.84%. The source was peripheral blood, collected from a patient treated with radiotherapy plus ipilimumab. These receptors were taken from a human donor with non-small cell lung cancer who had stable disease on radiotherapy plus ipilimumab.

The rearrangement uses TRBV27 and TRBJ2-4; D gene ambiguous. CDR1 is MNHEY, CDR2 SMNVEV, per germline (reference sequence). V shed 3 bases and J shed 10 bases, with 10 bases lying between them. This CDR3 has 12 residues. CDR3 amino acids: CASSFPGSIQYF. In nucleotides, the CDR3 is TGTGCCAGCAGTTTCCCTGGCTCTATTCAGTACTTC.

Written as DNA, the CDR3 is TGTGCCAGCCGACCTGGGACTAGCGGGAGGCAAGAGACCCAGTACTTC. It yields the protein CASRPGTSGRQETQYF. This chain joins TRBV18 and TRBJ2-5; TRBD2 agrees at 15 bases. CDR1 is KGHSH, CDR2 LQKENI, per germline. The CDR3 is made up of 16 amino acids. With V trimmed by 8 bases and J by 2 bases, 6 bases remained unmatched.

The genes are TRBV2 and TRBJ2-2, with 7 bases aligning to TRBD1. Trimming at V came to 6 bases and at J to 4 bases, leaving 2 bases not matched to a gene. Germline assignment: CDR1 SNHLY and CDR2 FYNNEI. CDR3 length: 13 amino acids. The CDR3 DNA sequence: TGTGCCAGCAGGGACAGGCGCACCGGGGAGCTGTTTTTT. Its translation: CASRDRRTGELFF.

The rearrangement uses TRBV5-1 and TRBJ2-7; TRBD1 matches 7 bases. The CDR3 covers 15 residues. J gave up 2 bases and V 0 bases, and 5 bases lay outside the gene matches. Germline CDR1 reads SGHRS; CDR2 reads YFSETQ. CDR3 region: CASSLVGGQTYEQYF. For the CDR3, the DNA is TGCGCCAGCAGCTTGGTAGGGGGACAGACCTACGAGCAGTACTTC.

The genes are TRBV7-9 and TRBJ1-1, with D possibly matching TRBD1 (6 bases). CDR3 length: 12 amino acids. The germline V gene encodes CDR1 SEHNR and CDR2 FQNEAQ (reference sequence). V was clipped by 3 bases and J by 10 bases, with 12 bases between them. The CDR3 DNA is TGTGCCAGCAGCTTCGGCGGAGGGGGAGCTTTCTTT. Translated: CASSFGGGGAFF.

CDR3 nucleotide sequence: TGTGCCAGCAGCTCTACTAGCGGGAGGGCCGGGACAGATACGCAGTATTTT. Residues: CASSSTSGRAGTDTQYF. This sequence joins TRBV11-2 and TRBJ2-3; 13 bases map to TRBD2. Germline lookup yields CDR1 SGHAT and CDR2 FQNNGV. With 4 bases clipped from V and 3 bases from J, the junction kept 7 bases outside the gene matches. This CDR3 contains 17 residues. Looking up the rest from reference TRBV11-2 and TRBJ2-3 gives the full variable domain: EAGVAQSPRYKIIEKRQSVAFWCNPISGHATLYWYQQILGQGPKLLIQFQNNGVVDDSQLPKDRFSAERLKGVDSTLKIQPAKLEDSAVYLCASSSTSGRAGTDTQYFGPGTRLTVL.

The J gene is TRBJ1-6, the V gene TRBV28; D is possibly TRBD1 (5 bases). The CDR3 is made up of 13 amino acids. Trimming cost V 7 bases and J 6 bases, with 10 bases left between them. Germline V gives CDR1 MDHEN, CDR2 SYDVKM. In DNA, the CDR3 is TGTGCCAGCACCGGGACTGGTAATTCACCCCTCCACTTT. Protein sequence: CASTGTGNSPLHF.

The chain joins TRBV11-2 to TRBJ2-1, with 7 bases that match TRBD2. The length of the CDR3 is 14 residues. Germline assignment: CDR1 SGHAT and CDR2 FQNNGV. After removal of 2 bases from V and 9 bases from J, the junction contained 7 bases not matched to a gene. For the CDR3, the DNA is TGTGCCAGCAGCTTATCGACGGGAGGCGGTGAGCAGTTCTTC. Protein product: CASSLSTGGGEQFF.

The chain recombines TRBV7-9 with TRBJ1-6; D might be TRBD1 (6 bases). V was trimmed by 2 bases and J by 7 bases, leaving 12 bases between them. Germline CDR1 and CDR2: SEHNR and FQNEAQ (reference sequence). The CDR3 runs 15 residues. The CDR3 sequence: CASSLQGHPNSPLHF. CDR3 nucleotide sequence: TGTGCCAGCAGCTTACAGGGACACCCGAATTCACCCCTCCACTTT.

V is TRBV2 and J is TRBJ2-1; 9 bases are shared with TRBD2. CDR3 length equals 14 residues. Germline values: CDR1 SNHLY, CDR2 FYNNEI. Trimming took 5 bases from V and 5 from J; bases not matched to a gene: 4. Written as DNA, the CDR3 is TGTGCCAGCAGTAGGACTAGCGCAGACAATGAGCAGTTCTTC. Protein sequence: CASSRTSADNEQFF.

This rearrangement joins TRBV15 to TRBJ2-7, with TRBD2 as a possible D gene (5 bases). The CDR3 is 12 residues long. CDR1 is LNHNV and CDR2 is YYDKDF in the germline V gene (reference sequence). The V and J ends lost 0 bases and 5 bases respectively, with 5 bases between them. In DNA, the CDR3 is TGTGCCACCAGCAGAGAGGGAGACGAGCAGTACTTC. The encoded protein is CATSREGDEQYF.

V is TRBV6-5 and J is TRBJ2-7; tentatively, D is TRBD1 (5 bases). CDR1 and CDR2 from the germline V gene are MNHEY and SVGAGI. V was trimmed by 8 bases and J by 4 bases, leaving 21 bases between them. CDR3 length equals 15 residues. In DNA, the CDR3 is TGTGCCAGCGGGGCAGGGCCCTCGCGTATTTACGAGCAGTACTTC. Its translation: CASGAGPSRIYEQYF.

This clone showed up just a few times. V gene TRBV19 combines with J gene TRBJ1-4, with D tentatively TRBD1 (6 bases). The germline CDR1 and CDR2 sequences are LNHDA and SQIVND (reference sequence). The CDR3 sequence is 16 residues long. V was clipped by 6 bases and J by 0 bases, with 14 bases between them. The CDR3 reads CASRGASGATNEKLFF. The CDR3 DNA reads TGTGCCAGTAGGGGGGCTTCCGGGGCAACTAATGAAAAACTGTTTTTT.

V gene TRBV11-2 combines with J gene TRBJ2-5; 8 positions match TRBD1. Germline CDR1 SGHAT, CDR2 FQNNGV. CDR3 length equals 18 residues. The V segment lost 7 bases and the J segment 2 bases; nucleotides outside the gene matches: 18. CDR3 sequence: CASKNRGRTGLGQETQYF. The DNA of the CDR3 is TGTGCCAGCAAAAATAGGGGACGGACAGGGCTTGGGCAAGAGACCCAGTACTTC.

The rearrangement links TRBV28 to TRBJ2-7, with D perhaps matching TRBD2 (5 bases). V lost 7 bases to trimming and J lost 7 bases, with 20 bases between them. The CDR3 sequence is 14 residues long. Germline V lookup: CDR1 MDHEN, CDR2 SYDVKM. The CDR3, as DNA: TGTGCCAGCAACAGCCCGGGGTCTCTCTGGGAGCAGTACTTC. Its protein is CASNSPGSLWEQYF.

J is TRBJ1-2 and V is TRBV18; TRBD1 might be the D (5 bases). This CDR3 spans 15 amino acids. V was shortened by 0 bases and J by 0 bases, with 8 bases between the two germline ends. CDR1 and CDR2 from the germline V gene are KGHSH and LQKENI. The DNA for the CDR3 is TGTGCCAGCTCACCACCGGGGACCCCTAACTATGGCTACACCTTC. As protein: CASSPPGTPNYGYTF. Full variable domain (rest looked up from reference TRBV18 and TRBJ1-2): NAGVMQNPRHLVRRRGQEARLRCSPMKGHSHVYWYRQLPEEGLKFMVYLQKENIIDESGMPKERFSAEFPKEGPSILRIQQVVRGDSAAYFCASSPPGTPNYGYTFGSGTRLTVV.

This chain joins TRBV6-1 and TRBJ1-2; D might be TRBD1 (6 bases). Germline V gene data show CDR1 as MNHNS and CDR2 as SASEGT. Trimming cost V 4 bases and J 8 bases, with 14 bases left between them. The CDR3 runs 13 residues. CDR3 DNA sequence: TGTGCCAGCAGTGGTGGGGGGGCAGGAGGCTACACCTTC. It specifies CASSGGGAGGYTF.

The gene calls are TRBV28 and TRBJ2-5, with 11 bases lining up with TRBD2. This CDR3 contains 14 residues. Losses at the gene ends were 5 bases for V and 12 bases for J; bases not matched to a gene: 11. CDR1 is MDHEN, CDR2 SYDVKM, per germline. The DNA for the CDR3 is TGTGCCAGCAGTCTACTTAGCGGGGGGGAGGAGGAGTACTTC. Amino acids: CASSLLSGGEEEYF. Drawing the rest from reference TRBV28 and TRBJ2-5, the complete variable domain is DVKVTQSSRYLVKRTGEKVFLECVQDMDHENMFWYRQDPGLGLRLIYFSYDVKMKEKGDIPEGYSVSREKKERFSLILESASTNQTSMYLCASSLLSGGEEEYFGPGTRLLVL.

CDR3 sequence reads: CASSLRQDSYEQYF. As DNA, the CDR3 is TGTGCCAGCAGCTTAAGGCAGGACTCCTACGAGCAGTACTTC. V is TRBV7-2 and J is TRBJ2-7, with no clear D. In germline, CDR1 is SGHTA, CDR2 FQGNSA. There are 14 residues in the CDR3. With 2 bases removed from V and 0 bases from J, the gap between germline ends came to 8 bases.

This chain connects TRBV7-8 to TRBJ1-5, with D unresolved. V was pared by 0 bases and J by 2 bases, with 11 bases between. In germline, CDR1 is SGHVS, CDR2 FQNEAQ. The CDR3 has 16 amino acids. The CDR3 DNA reads TGTGCCAGCAGCTTAGCGTTGGGCGAGGGCAATCAGCCCCAGCATTTT. This translates into CASSLALGEGNQPQHF.

The chain combines TRBV18 with TRBJ2-4; D remains ambiguous. The V gene's germline CDR1 is KGHSH and CDR2 LQKENI. V shed 6 bases and J shed 2 bases, with 8 bases lying between them. The CDR3 has 13 residues. The CDR3 sequence: CASSDGSKNIQYF. In DNA form, the CDR3 reads TGTGCCAGCTCCGACGGATCCAAAAACATTCAGTACTTC.

The chain recombines TRBV11-2 with TRBJ1-1; D uncertain. CDR1 SGHAT and CDR2 FQNNGV come from the germline V gene. This CDR3 is 15 amino acids long. Trimming removed 3 bases at V and 1 base at J, with 12 bases between. The CDR3 is CASSFYRASNTEAFF. DNA of the CDR3: TGTGCCAGCAGCTTCTACCGGGCCTCGAACACTGAAGCTTTCTTT.

This chain connects TRBV5-8 to TRBJ2-7, with 10 bases that match TRBD2. The CDR3 spans 14 residues. The germline V gene encodes CDR1 SGHTS and CDR2 YDEGEE. Losses at the gene ends were 3 bases for V and 4 bases for J; bases not matched to a gene: 4. Here the CDR3 reads CASSSTSGKYEQYF. CDR3 DNA: TGTGCCAGCAGCTCCACTAGCGGGAAGTACGAGCAGTACTTC.

This clone was observed a handful of times. V usage is TRBV7-2 and J usage is TRBJ1-5; 8 bases map to TRBD1. CDR3 size: 15 residues. CDR1 is SGHTA and CDR2 is FQGNSA in the germline V gene. The junction had 6 bases not matched to a gene; V was cut back by 3 bases and J by 5 bases. CDR3 amino acids: CASSFHRGEDQPQHF. CDR3 DNA: TGTGCCAGCAGCTTTCACAGGGGGGAAGATCAGCCCCAGCATTTT.

A single count supports this clone. The V call is TRBV5-5, the J call TRBJ1-2, with TRBD1 matching 9 bases. Germline values: CDR1 SGHKS, CDR2 YYEKEE (reference sequence). The J segment lost 5 bases and the V segment lost 4 bases, leaving 24 bases of the junction unmatched. The CDR3 covers 20 residues. CDR3 nucleotides: TGTGCCAGCAGCGGGGGACAGGGTGAGAACCTTCTAGTGGCTAGGTATGGCTACACCTTC. The encoded protein is CASSGGQGENLLVARYGYTF. Based on the CDR3 plus reference TRBV5-5 and TRBJ1-2, the full variable domain is DAGVTQSPTHLIKTRGQQVTLRCSPISGHKSVSWYQQVLGQGPQFIFQYYEKEERGRGNFPDRFSARQFPNYSSELNVNALLLGDSALYLCASSGGQGENLLVARYGYTFGSGTRLTVV.